This is a list of T cell receptor beta chains from one sample in a study of blood T cell repertoires in COVID-19. Sequencing used immunoSEQ multiplex PCR; TCRdb keeps in-frame clones, though not all of them. The sample consists of over 150,000 clones, around 84% of them appearing once. The source material was peripheral blood. The receptor source for this set is a human donor in a cohort sampled during active COVID-19. Each CDR3 is given with its conserved first and last residue. The D gene is left open where the match is weak. Expanded clones get a size class; other rows say once, few or many, or leave the size out.

D gene	V gene	J gene	clone size	CDR3 length	CDR3 DNA	CDR3 protein
NA	TRBV6-5	TRBJ1-6	once	16	TGTGCCAGCAGTTACTCTTCAGGGCGAAATAATTCACCCCTCCACTTT	CASSYSSGRNNSPLHF
NA	TRBV28	TRBJ1-5	few	13	TGTGCCAGCAGACTACAGGGTAATCAGCCCCAGCATTTT	CASRLQGNQPQHF
NA	TRBV11-2	TRBJ2-2	NA	16	TGTGCCAGCAGCTTATTCTGGGGACAAAACACCGGGGAGCTGTTTTTT	CASSLFWGQNTGELFF
NA	TRBV7-9	TRBJ1-1	NA	16	TGTGCCAGCAGCCCACGCCACGGGACACCGAACACTGAAGCTTTCTTT	CASSPRHGTPNTEAFF
TRBD2	TRBV27	TRBJ2-5	NA	15	TGTGCCAGCAGTTCACTAGCGGATGTCAGGGAGACCCAGTACTTC	CASSSLADVRETQYF
TRBD2	TRBV7-8	TRBJ2-1	few	15	TGTGCCAGCAGCTTAGCCGGGAGGGCTTACAATGAGCAGTTCTTC	CASSLAGRAYNEQFF
TRBD2	TRBV2	TRBJ2-4	NA	17	TGTGCCAGCAGTGACCTCTGGGGAGGGATGGCCAAAAACATTCAGTACTTC	CASSDLWGGMAKNIQYF
NA	TRBV10-1	TRBJ1-4	many	14	TGCGCCAGCAGCCCGGGACAAGTTAATGAAAAACTGTTTTTT	CASSPGQVNEKLFF
NA	TRBV29-1	TRBJ2-1	NA	12	TGCAGCGTTGAGACAGGTAACAATGAGCAGTTCTTC	CSVETGNNEQFF
TRBD1	TRBV27	TRBJ1-2	NA	17	TGTGCCAGCAGTCAACGGTTAAACAGGGGGCTAGTCTATGGCTACACCTTC	CASSQRLNRGLVYGYTF
TRBD2	TRBV3-1/TRBV3-2	TRBJ2-1	NA	15	TGTGCCAGCAGGGAAGGGACTAGCGGGAGGCTTGAGCAGTTCTTC	CASREGTSGRLEQFF
TRBD1	TRBV19	TRBJ2-5	NA	15	TGTGCCAGTAGTGCTACAGGGGACGTTCAAGAGACCCAGTACTTC	CASSATGDVQETQYF
NA	TRBV24-1	TRBJ2-3	NA	16	TGTGCCACCAGTGATTCTAGAAAGGCTAGCACAGATACGCAGTATTTT	CATSDSRKASTDTQYF
TRBD1	TRBV7-9	TRBJ1-6	NA	17	TGTGCCAGCAGCCCTAGAAGGGGGACAGATTCTAATTCACCCCTCCACTTT	CASSPRRGTDSNSPLHF
NA	TRBV18	TRBJ2-7	NA	13	TGTGCCAGCTCACTACAAAGCTCCTACGAGCAGTACTTC	CASSLQSSYEQYF
TRBD1	TRBV30	TRBJ1-5	NA	15	TGTGCCTGGAGTCCGGGGGGGGACAGAGATCAGCCCCAGCATTTT	CAWSPGGDRDQPQHF
TRBD1	TRBV28	TRBJ2-5	NA	15	TGTGCCAGCAGCACACCCCGGGACAGAGAAGAGACCCAGTACTTC	CASSTPRDREETQYF
TRBD1	TRBV6-6	TRBJ1-4	NA	17	TGTGCCAGCAGGCGACAGGGGATGGGACAACTAATACAAAAACTGTTTTTT	CASRRQGMGQLIQKLFF
NA	TRBV19	TRBJ1-5	NA	15	TGTGCCAGTAGGAAAGACAGAGATAGCAATCAGCCCCAGCATTTT	CASRKDRDSNQPQHF
TRBD2	TRBV28	TRBJ2-7	many	15	TGTGCCAGCACCCTAGCGGGAGGGGGGGCTTACGAGCAGTACTTC	CASTLAGGGAYEQYF
TRBD2	TRBV9	TRBJ2-3	once	16	TGTGCCAGCAGCGTATTCGCGGGAGGAGCGGGAGATACGCAGTATTTT	CASSVFAGGAGDTQYF
TRBD1	TRBV30	TRBJ1-2	NA	14	TGTGCCTGGAGGCAGCCAGGGGGAAACTATGGCTACACCTTC	CAWRQPGGNYGYTF
NA	TRBV6-5	TRBJ2-1	few	14	TGTGCCAGCAATGGGGGGATCGGCTACAATGAGCAGTTCTTC	CASNGGIGYNEQFF
TRBD2	TRBV5-1	TRBJ2-7	NA	16	TGCGCCAGCAGCTGGGCACTAGCGTCCCGATCCTACGAGCAGTACTTC	CASSWALASRSYEQYF
TRBD2	TRBV2	TRBJ2-7	NA	16	TGTGCCAGCAGTCCACTACTAGCGGGAGACCCCTACGAGCAGTACTTC	CASSPLLAGDPYEQYF
NA	TRBV6-5	TRBJ2-2	NA	15	TGTGCCAGCAGACTTAGCGGAACAAACACCGGGGAGCTGTTTTTT	CASRLSGTNTGELFF
TRBD2	TRBV5-1	TRBJ2-4	NA	16	TGCGCCAGCAGCTCCACTAGCGGGGGGGTCAAAAACATTCAGTACTTC	CASSSTSGGVKNIQYF
NA	TRBV28	TRBJ2-3	NA	16	TGTGCCAGCAGTCCCGCCGGGGGACTTAGCACAGATACGCAGTATTTT	CASSPAGGLSTDTQYF
NA	TRBV18	TRBJ2-5	NA	15	TGTGCCAGCTCACCTCTTGGCGGGCGCGGAGAGACCCAGTACTTC	CASSPLGGRGETQYF
TRBD1	TRBV5-1	TRBJ1-2	NA	15	TGCGCCAGCAGCTGGGGGACAGCTAGTGACTATGGCTACACCTTC	CASSWGTASDYGYTF
TRBD1	TRBV19	TRBJ1-2	NA	14	TGTGCCAGTCAAAGCCGGGACAGTAACTATGGCTACACCTTC	CASQSRDSNYGYTF
NA	TRBV2	TRBJ2-5	NA	14	TGTGCCAGCGGAAGACAGGGACTGTCGGGGACCCAGTACTTC	CASGRQGLSGTQYF
NA	TRBV4-1	TRBJ1-2	NA	15	TGCGCCAGCAGCCTAGGACACCCAGGGTCCTATGGCTACACCTTC	CASSLGHPGSYGYTF
NA	TRBV4-1	TRBJ2-7	NA	15	TGCGCCAGCAGCCCGGGGGTGTTGAAGGGCTACGAGCAGTACTTC	CASSPGVLKGYEQYF
NA	TRBV4-1	TRBJ1-2	once	19	TGCGCCAGCAGCCAAGACACCCCTACCATGAGGCAGATTAACTATGGCTACACCTTC	CASSQDTPTMRQINYGYTF
TRBD2	TRBV5-1	TRBJ2-7	NA	15	TGCGCCAGCAGCTTGGGTCCAGCGGGAGTCTACGAGCAGTACTTC	CASSLGPAGVYEQYF
NA	TRBV4-2	TRBJ1-1	few	15	TGTGCCAGCAGCCAGTTTCCGGGGATGAGCACTGAAGCTTTCTTT	CASSQFPGMSTEAFF
NA	TRBV28	TRBJ2-5	NA	13	TGTGCCAGCAGCGGGGGAAACCAAGAGACCCAGTACTTC	CASSGGNQETQYF
NA	TRBV5-6	TRBJ2-2	few	14	TGTGCCAGCAGGGCGGACTTTTCCACCGGGGAGCTGTTTTTT	CASRADFSTGELFF
NA	TRBV7-8	TRBJ2-5	NA	16	TGTGCCAGCAGCTCCCGCGGGGATCTTCGACAAGAGACCCAGTACTTC	CASSSRGDLRQETQYF
TRBD2	TRBV4-1	TRBJ2-1	NA	16	TGCGCCAGCAGCCAAGATAAGGGAGCGGGAGGGCGGGGGCAGTTCTTC	CASSQDKGAGGRGQFF
NA	TRBV27	TRBJ2-3	NA	14	TGTGCCAGCAGTTTATTGGGACTCCAAGCTGGCCAGTATTTT	CASSLLGLQAGQYF
NA	TRBV6-5	TRBJ1-2	NA	16	TGTGCCAGCAGTTACTCGGGCAGGGGAATCTCCTATGGCTACACCTTC	CASSYSGRGISYGYTF
TRBD2	TRBV5-1	TRBJ2-1	many	15	TGCGCCAGCAGCCCGTGGGCTAGCGGGAGCAATGAGCAGTTCTTC	CASSPWASGSNEQFF
NA	TRBV4-2	TRBJ1-5	NA	14	TGTGCCAGCAGCCATACAGGGTCGCATCAGCCCCAGCATTTT	CASSHTGSHQPQHF
NA	TRBV28	TRBJ2-3	NA	12	TGTGCCAGCAGTCCGGTGTTAGATACGCAGTATTTT	CASSPVLDTQYF
TRBD1	TRBV28	TRBJ2-6	NA	19	TGTGCCAGCAGTGTATACCGGGACAGGGGGACCTCTGGGGCCAACGTCCTGACTTTC	CASSVYRDRGTSGANVLTF
NA	TRBV15	TRBJ2-1	NA	14	TGTGCCACCAGCAGAGGGATTCAGGCCAATGAGCAGTTCTTC	CATSRGIQANEQFF
TRBD2	TRBV5-4	TRBJ2-3	NA	16	TGTGCCAGCAGCGCCCGGACTAGCGGGAGGGGAGATACGCAGTATTTT	CASSARTSGRGDTQYF
NA	TRBV19	TRBJ2-2	NA	15	TGTGCCAGTAGTATAGGCCTGGGGGCCACCGGGGAGCTGTTTTTT	CASSIGLGATGELFF
NA	TRBV28	TRBJ2-7	few	14	TGTGCCAGCAGCCCTATCCCGGGGGACTACGAGCAGTACTTC	CASSPIPGDYEQYF
NA	TRBV6-2/TRBV6-3	TRBJ2-1	NA	14	TGTGCCAGCAGTCCACTCCGGAAAAGCGATGAGCAGTTCTTC	CASSPLRKSDEQFF